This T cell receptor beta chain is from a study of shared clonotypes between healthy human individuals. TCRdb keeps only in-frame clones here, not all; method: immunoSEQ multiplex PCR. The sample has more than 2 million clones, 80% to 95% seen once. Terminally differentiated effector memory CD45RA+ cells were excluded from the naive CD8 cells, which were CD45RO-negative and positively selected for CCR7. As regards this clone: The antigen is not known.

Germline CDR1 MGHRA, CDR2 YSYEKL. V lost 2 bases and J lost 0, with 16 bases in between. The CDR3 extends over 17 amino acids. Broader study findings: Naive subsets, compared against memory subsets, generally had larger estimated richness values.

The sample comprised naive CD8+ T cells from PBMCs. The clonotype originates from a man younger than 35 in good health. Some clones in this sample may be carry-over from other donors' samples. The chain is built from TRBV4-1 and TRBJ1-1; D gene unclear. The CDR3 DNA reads TGCGCCAGCAGCCAATTACTACATAATTCCATGAACACTGAAGCTTTCTTT. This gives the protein CASSQLLHNSMNTEAFF.